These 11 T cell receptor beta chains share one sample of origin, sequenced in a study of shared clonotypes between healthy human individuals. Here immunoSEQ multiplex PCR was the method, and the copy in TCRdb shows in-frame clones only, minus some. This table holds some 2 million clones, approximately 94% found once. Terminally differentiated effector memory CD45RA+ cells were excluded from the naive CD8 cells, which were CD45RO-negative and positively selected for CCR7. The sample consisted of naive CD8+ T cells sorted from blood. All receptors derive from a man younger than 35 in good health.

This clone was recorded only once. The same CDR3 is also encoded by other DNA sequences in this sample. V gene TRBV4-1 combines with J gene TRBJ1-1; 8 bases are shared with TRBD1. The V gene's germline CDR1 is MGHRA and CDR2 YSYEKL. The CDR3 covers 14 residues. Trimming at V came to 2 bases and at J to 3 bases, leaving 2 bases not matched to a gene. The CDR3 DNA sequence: TGCGCCAGCAGCCAACAGGGGGCGTACACTGAAGCTTTCTTT. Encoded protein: CASSQQGAYTEAFF.

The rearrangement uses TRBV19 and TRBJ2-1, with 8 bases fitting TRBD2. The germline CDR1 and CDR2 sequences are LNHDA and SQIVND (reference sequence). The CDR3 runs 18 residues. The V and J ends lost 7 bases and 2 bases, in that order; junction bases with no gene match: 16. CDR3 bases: TGTGCCAGTACCCCGAGGAGGGTTCTAGCGGGTACCTACAATGAGCAGTTCTTC. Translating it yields CASTPRRVLAGTYNEQFF.

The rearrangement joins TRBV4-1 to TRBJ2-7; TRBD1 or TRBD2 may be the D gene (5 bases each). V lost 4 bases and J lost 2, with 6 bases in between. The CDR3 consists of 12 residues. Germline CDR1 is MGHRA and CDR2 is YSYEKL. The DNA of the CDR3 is TGCGCCAGCAGCCCGGGACCCTACGAGCAGTACTTC. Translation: CASSPGPYEQYF.

The CDR3, as DNA: TGTGCCAGCAGCTTGGCCGAGGGAGCAAGAGCTTTCTTT. The encoded protein is CASSLAEGARAFF. The rearrangement joins TRBV5-6 to TRBJ1-1; no firm D call. The germline V gene has CDR1 SGHDT and CDR2 YYEEEE. V was trimmed by 0 bases and J by 10 bases, leaving 13 bases between them. This CDR3 spans 13 amino acids.

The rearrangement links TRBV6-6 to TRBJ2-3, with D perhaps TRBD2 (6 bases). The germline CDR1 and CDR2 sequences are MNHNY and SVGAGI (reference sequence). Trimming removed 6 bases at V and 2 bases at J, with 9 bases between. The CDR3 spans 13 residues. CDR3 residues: CASRRDDTDTQYF. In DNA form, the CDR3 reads TGTGCCAGCAGGCGGGACGACACAGATACGCAGTATTTT.

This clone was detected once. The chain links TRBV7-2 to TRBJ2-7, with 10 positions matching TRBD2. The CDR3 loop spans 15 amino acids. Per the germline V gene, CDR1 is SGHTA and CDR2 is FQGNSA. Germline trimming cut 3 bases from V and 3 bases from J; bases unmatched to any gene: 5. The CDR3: CASSFTSGVVYEQYF. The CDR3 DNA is TGTGCCAGCAGCTTCACTAGCGGGGTAGTCTACGAGCAGTACTTC.

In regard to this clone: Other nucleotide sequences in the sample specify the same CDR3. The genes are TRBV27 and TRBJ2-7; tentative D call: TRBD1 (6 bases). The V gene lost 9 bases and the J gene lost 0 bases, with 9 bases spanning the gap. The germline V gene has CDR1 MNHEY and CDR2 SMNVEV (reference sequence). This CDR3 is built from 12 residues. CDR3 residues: CASSDSSYEQYF. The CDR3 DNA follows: TGTGCCAGTTCGGACAGCTCCTACGAGCAGTACTTC.

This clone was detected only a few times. The CDR3 is CASSIEGANSPLHF. The DNA of the CDR3 is TGTGCCAGTAGTATAGAGGGGGCTAATTCACCCCTCCACTTT. The chain combines TRBV19 with TRBJ1-6; weak D call: TRBD1 (6 bases). CDR3 size: 14 residues. V was cut by 0 bases and J by 6 bases, with 6 bases left in between. Per the germline V gene, CDR1 is LNHDA and CDR2 is SQIVND (reference sequence). Complete variable domain (other parts from reference TRBV19 and TRBJ1-6): DGGITQSPKYLFRKEGQNVTLSCEQNLNHDAMYWYRQDPGQGLRLIYYSQIVNDFQKGDIAEGYSVSREKKESFPLTVTSAQKNPTAFYLCASSIEGANSPLHFGNGTRLTVT.

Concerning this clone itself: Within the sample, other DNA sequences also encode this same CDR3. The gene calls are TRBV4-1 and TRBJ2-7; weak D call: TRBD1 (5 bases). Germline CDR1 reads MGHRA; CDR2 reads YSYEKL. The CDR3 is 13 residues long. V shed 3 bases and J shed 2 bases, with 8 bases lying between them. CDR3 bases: TGCGCCAGCAGCCAGACAGCGACCTACGAGCAGTACTTC. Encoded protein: CASSQTATYEQYF.

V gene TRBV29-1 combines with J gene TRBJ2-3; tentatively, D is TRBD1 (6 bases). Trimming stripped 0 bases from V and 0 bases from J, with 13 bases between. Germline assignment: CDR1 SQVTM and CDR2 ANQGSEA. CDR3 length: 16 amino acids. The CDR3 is CSVEDSGQISTDTQYF. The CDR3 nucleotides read TGCAGCGTTGAAGATTCGGGACAAATTAGCACAGATACGCAGTATTTT.

The CDR3 bases are TGCGCCAGCAGCCAAGACCTGCAAAACTATGGCTACACCTTC. This gives the protein CASSQDLQNYGYTF. The chain has TRBV4-1 and TRBJ1-2; D gene ambiguous. This CDR3 is built from 14 residues. V was trimmed by 0 bases and J by 2 bases, leaving 7 bases between them. Germline V gene lookup returns CDR1 MGHRA and CDR2 YSYEKL.